Sequencing of this TCR beta chain was carried out in a study of PD-L1 blockade in urothelial cancer. Sequencing used immunoSEQ multiplex PCR; TCRdb keeps in-frame clones, though not all of them. The sample records under 85,000 clones, around 90% being singletons. Described time point: peripheral blood 6 weeks after treatment start. This CDR3 region has 17 residues. J was trimmed by 3 bases and V by 4 bases; bases with no gene match: 12. Germline loops: CDR1 SGHRS, CDR2 YFSETQ. The sequencing here drew on PBMCs, taken around atezolizumab (anti-PD-L1) treatment. The rearrangement uses TRBV5-1 and TRBJ2-3, with 9 bases that match TRBD1. The receptor comes from a woman of 80 years or more with urothelial cancer. As DNA, the CDR3 is TGCGCCAGCAGCATCTACCCCGACAGGGGGAAAACAGATACGCAGTATTTT. Its translation: CASSIYPDRGKTDTQYF.